The next 15 T cell receptor beta chains were all read from a single sample in a study of T cells in Graves' hyperthyroidism and ophthalmopathy (dated 2019 in TCRdb). Library preparation was by multiplex PCR. The sequencer listed for this sample is Illumina HiSeq 2000. The TCR beta CDR3 regions were amplified from RNA transcripts. A first-round RT-PCR of the TCR CDR3 used the HTBI primer set with the Qiagen OneStep RT-PCR kit. Using fastp trimming at Q25 and MiXCR clonotype assembly, TCRdb reanalyzed the public sequencing data and kept in-frame beta chains. Identical CDR3 protein sequences are pooled into one entry, listed with their most common genes and DNA. The sample contains 300,000 to 450,000 distinct CDR3 sequences, around 13% of them found a single time. The top ten constitute about 20% of the sample. The sample taken for sequencing was blood. All receptors come from a woman aged 25 to 39 with Graves' ophthalmopathy.

This clonotype was recorded many times. This chain connects TRBV6-1 to TRBJ1-1; TRBD1 agrees at 7 bases. CDR1 and CDR2 (germline): MNHNS, SASEGT. V shed 5 bases and J 7 bases; nucleotides not matched to a gene: 16. There are 16 residues in the CDR3. CDR3 in amino acids: CASSRRSMTGFLEAFF. The CDR3 nucleotides read TGTGCCAGCAGTCGACGAAGTATGACAGGGTTCCTTGAAGCTTTCTTT.

This clonotype came up many times. The V gene is TRBV3-1, the J gene TRBJ2-1, with 7 bases that match TRBD1. V was pared by 1 base and J by 9 bases, with 6 bases of the junction left unmatched. CDR3 length: 14 residues. In germline, CDR1 is LGHDT, CDR2 YNNKEL (reference sequence). Written as DNA, the CDR3 is TGTGCCAGCAGCCAAGGTCCAGGGGGAACTGAGCAGTTCTTC. Encoded protein: CASSQGPGGTEQFF.

About this clonotype: A much larger clone differs by one base, so this may be a read error. V is TRBV5-6 and J is TRBJ1-2, with unresolved D. Trimming shortened V by 3 bases and J by 2 bases, and 17 bases separated the two germline ends. The germline V gene has CDR1 SGHDT and CDR2 YYEEEE. The CDR3 sequence is 16 residues long. The CDR3 sequence: CASSWPLPDFNYGYTF. CDR3 bases: TGTGCCAGCAGCTGGCCCCTGCCAGACTTCAACTATGGCTACACCTTC.

This chain connects TRBV25-1 to TRBJ1-1; D is ambiguous. Germline V lookup: CDR1 MGHDK, CDR2 SYGVNS. The CDR3 is 12 amino acids. V was shortened by 3 bases and J by 7 bases, with 9 bases between the two germline ends. CDR3 DNA sequence: TGTGCCAGCAGTGACGGCGCCCGTGAAGCTTTCTTT. This sequence encodes CASSDGAREAFF. Together with reference TRBV25-1 and TRBJ1-1, the CDR3 gives the full variable domain: EADIYQTPRYLVIGTGKKITLECSQTMGHDKMYWYQQDPGMELHLIHYSYGVNSTEKGDLSSESTVSRIRTEHFPLTLESARPSHTSQYLCASSDGAREAFFGQGTRLTVV.

V usage is TRBV10-2 and J usage is TRBJ2-7; D is undetermined. The CDR3 extends over 11 amino acids. Trimming removed 6 bases at V and 6 bases at J, with 9 bases between. Germline V gives CDR1 WSHSY, CDR2 SAAADI. DNA for the CDR3: TGCGCCAGCAGACTGTCCATCGAGCAGTACTTC. Translating gives CASRLSIEQYF.

The chain uses TRBV29-1 and TRBJ1-1; D not certain. The germline V gene has CDR1 SQVTM and CDR2 ANQGSEA. Trimming shortened V by 2 bases and J by 1 base, and 5 bases separated the two germline ends. There are 12 residues in the CDR3. The CDR3 bases are TGCAGCGTTGAAAAGGGGAACACTGAAGCTTTCTTT. This codes for CSVEKGNTEAFF.

This clonotype was recorded many times. V and J are TRBV7-8 and TRBJ2-1; the D gene is possibly TRBD1 (5 bases). Trimming stripped 5 bases from V and 7 bases from J, with 18 bases between. In germline, CDR1 is SGHVS, CDR2 FQNEAQ. The CDR3 is 15 residues long. The CDR3 DNA reads TGTGCCAGCAGCCTCTCGCAGCTCCCAGGGAATGAGCAGTTCTTC. This translates into CASSLSQLPGNEQFF. Full variable domain (rest looked up from reference TRBV7-8 and TRBJ2-1): GAGVSQSPRYKVAKRGQDVALRCDPISGHVSLFWYQQALGQGPEFLTYFQNEAQLDKSGLPSDRFFAERPEGSVSTLKIQRTQQEDSAVYLCASSLSQLPGNEQFFGPGTRLTVL.

This clonotype was seen at least ten times. The DNA of the CDR3 is TGTGCCAGCAGTGACTCCGGCGGGAGTTCCTACAATGAGCAGTTCTTC. Translating gives CASSDSGGSSYNEQFF. The chain is built from TRBV6-4 and TRBJ2-1, with 7 bases matching TRBD2. Looked up from germline, CDR1 is MRHNA and CDR2 is SNTAGT. J lost 1 base, V lost 0 bases, and 3 bases had no gene match. This CDR3 region has 16 residues.

The chain uses TRBV6-2 or TRBV6-3 and TRBJ2-4; D not certain. The CDR3 is 15 amino acids. Germline CDR1 is MNHEY and CDR2 is SVGEGT. Deletions cut 8 bases from V and 4 bases from J, with 18 bases between. CDR3 DNA: TGTGCCAGCTACTCCCCAGGTTTGGGGAAAAACATTCAGTACTTC. It specifies CASYSPGLGKNIQYF.

This clonotype was recorded at least ten times. The V and J genes are TRBV11-2 and TRBJ2-7; perhaps TRBD2 as D (5 bases). The CDR3 is made up of 15 amino acids. Germline V CDR1 and CDR2: SGHAT, FQNNGV. Trimming pared 2 bases from V and 4 bases from J, leaving 15 bases between. CDR3 nucleotide sequence: TGTGCCAGCAGCTTATCAGGTTCACTAGGGTACGAGCAGTACTTC. It translates to CASSLSGSLGYEQYF.

This clonotype showed up many times. The gene calls are TRBV12-3 or TRBV12-4 and TRBJ1-4; possibly TRBD1 for D (5 bases). The CDR3 runs 14 residues. Trimming pared 6 bases from V and 8 bases from J, leaving 16 bases between. The CDR3 loop is CASSRDRNAEKLFF. CDR3 DNA: TGTGCCAGCAGCCGAGACAGAAACGCAGAAAAACTGTTTTTT.

This clonotype appeared many times. This chain uses TRBV2 with TRBJ2-1, with D uncertain. V lost 3 bases to trimming and J lost 4 bases, with 7 bases between them. The CDR3 spans 13 residues. From germline, CDR1 is SNHLY and CDR2 FYNNEI. The CDR3 nucleotides read TGTGCCAGCAGTGATTCACGGTACAATGAGCAGTTCTTC. Residues: CASSDSRYNEQFF.

This clonotype was recorded a few times. This sequence joins TRBV10-2 and TRBJ1-1, with D hard to call. The CDR3 sequence is 14 residues long. Trimming shortened V by 0 bases and J by 0 bases, and 5 bases separated the two germline ends. Germline loops: CDR1 WSHSY, CDR2 SAAADI. In nucleotides, the CDR3 is TGCGCCAGCAGTGAGTCTCAGTTGAACACTGAAGCTTTCTTT. It translates to CASSESQLNTEAFF.

J is TRBJ2-1 and V is TRBV10-3, with 16 bases aligning to TRBD2. Per the germline V gene, CDR1 is ENHRY and CDR2 is SYGVKD. The CDR3 loop spans 20 amino acids. V shed 0 bases and J 7 bases; nucleotides not matched to a gene: 12. In DNA form, the CDR3 reads TGTGCCATCAGTGAGTCGAATTTGCTGGGACTAGCGGGGGGGCCGAATGAGCAGTTCTTC. Its translation is CAISESNLLGLAGGPNEQFF.

Ten or more counts support this clonotype. V is TRBV2 and J is TRBJ2-1; 9 bases align to TRBD1. Germline V CDR1 and CDR2: SNHLY, FYNNEI. The V gene end was trimmed by 8 bases and the J gene end by 6 bases; junction bases not matched to a gene: 8. The CDR3 covers 14 residues. CDR3 sequence (DNA): TGTGCCAGCCCCGGGACAGGGTATTTCAATGAGCAGTTCTTC. It encodes CASPGTGYFNEQFF.